The 28 T cell receptor beta chains in this list originate from one sample, sequenced in a study of CD8 T cells in ankylosing spondylitis. TCRdb fed the 5' RACE reads into MiXCR, producing one record per CDR3 protein. The sample yields 200,000 to 250,000 distinct CDR3 sequences, over 8.5% seen once. Sequencing used blood, either unsorted or a sorted T cell fraction (not recorded which). These receptor sequences come from a male donor with ankylosing spondylitis or in good health (not recorded which).

This clonotype has a count of ten or more. The chain combines TRBV5-1 with TRBJ2-1; 10 nucleotides match TRBD2. Per the germline V gene, CDR1 is SGHRS and CDR2 is YFSETQ. The CDR3 sequence is 17 residues long. The junction had 11 bases not matched to a gene; V was cut back by 0 bases and J by 8 bases. CDR3 sequence: CASSLGPSGGPGDEQFF. CDR3 DNA sequence: TGCGCCAGCAGCTTGGGGCCTAGCGGGGGTCCCGGCGATGAGCAGTTCTTC.

This clonotype was observed a handful of times. The chain carries TRBV19 and TRBJ1-5; 11 nucleotides agree with TRBD1. Germline V gene lookup returns CDR1 LNHDA and CDR2 SQIVND (reference sequence). The CDR3 loop spans 16 amino acids. V was clipped by 5 bases and J by 6 bases; unmatched bases: 9. The CDR3 loop is CASSSSGQGAIQPQHF. CDR3 bases: TGTGCCAGTAGTTCTTCAGGACAGGGGGCGATTCAGCCCCAGCATTTT.

As for this clonotype: The junction departs from germline at one end; a sequencing error may be responsible. CDR3 in DNA: TGCGCCAACAGCGCCCCGACAGAAAGCTCTGGGGCCAACGTCCTGACTTTC. Its protein product is CANSAPTESSGANVLTF. This sequence joins TRBV5-1 and TRBJ2-6; tentative D call: TRBD1 (5 bases). The CDR3 sequence is 17 residues long. CDR1 SGHRS and CDR2 YFSETQ come from the germline V gene.

This clonotype was observed at least ten times. The rearrangement uses TRBV4-1 and TRBJ2-7; 7 nucleotides align to TRBD2. Germline loops: CDR1 MGHRA, CDR2 YSYEKL. V shed 0 bases, J shed 3 bases, and the junction held 8 bases outside the gene matches. The CDR3 totals 16 residues. In nucleotides, the CDR3 is TGCGCCAGCAGCCAAGATCTATCGCGGGGGAACTACGAGCAGTACTTC. This gives the protein CASSQDLSRGNYEQYF.

This clonotype was detected only a few times. The V gene is TRBV18, the J gene TRBJ2-1; no reliable D call. The germline V and J ends were trimmed by 0 bases and 7 bases, with 16 bases remaining between them. Germline values: CDR1 KGHSH, CDR2 LQKENI. This CDR3 contains 16 residues. CDR3 amino acids: CASSPPASPMMNEQFF. CDR3 sequence (DNA): TGTGCCAGCTCACCACCGGCTAGTCCCATGATGAATGAGCAGTTCTTC.

The sample holds many counts of this clonotype. The J gene is TRBJ2-1, the V gene TRBV3-1; the D gene is possibly TRBD2 (7 bases). The CDR3 consists of 16 residues. Deletions cut 4 bases from V and 6 bases from J, with 19 bases between. Germline assignment: CDR1 LGHDT and CDR2 YNNKEL (reference sequence). CDR3 bases: TGTGCCAGCAGCCCTTTCGTGGGGGGGCTCAGCAATGAGCAGTTCTTC. This encodes CASSPFVGGLSNEQFF.

CDR3 region: CASGLVLVSINAHNEQFF. In DNA, the CDR3 is TGTGCTAGTGGTTTGGTATTAGTGTCTATTAATGCTCACAATGAGCAGTTCTTC. The chain employs TRBV12-5 and TRBJ2-1, with D unresolved. The V gene's germline CDR1 is LGHNT and CDR2 FRNRAP. This CDR3 contains 18 residues. V was shortened by 0 bases and J by 5 bases, with 20 bases between the two germline ends.

This clonotype was picked up many times. The CDR3 DNA is TGTGCCAGCAGTGAGGAGAGCAATCAGCCCCAGCATTTT. This sequence encodes CASSEESNQPQHF. The V and J genes are TRBV2 and TRBJ1-5; the D is unclear. The germline V and J ends were trimmed by 3 bases and 1 base, with 4 bases remaining between them. Germline CDR1 and CDR2: SNHLY and FYNNEI. CDR3 length: 13 residues. Full variable domain (missing parts from reference TRBV2 and TRBJ1-5): EPEVTQTPSHQVTQMGQEVILRCVPISNHLYFYWYRQILGQKVEFLVSFYNNEISEKSEIFDDQFSVERPDGSNFTLKIRSTKLEDSAMYFCASSEESNQPQHFGDGTRLSIL.

Comment on this clonotype: This may come from a read error, since a much larger clone is one base off. The J gene is TRBJ1-2, the V gene TRBV3-1; D is ambiguous. The CDR3 is 13 residues long. Germline values: CDR1 LGHDT, CDR2 YNNKEL (reference sequence). The CDR3 is CASSQSLIYDYTF. The CDR3 nucleotides read TGTGCCAGCAGCCAAAGCCTTATCTATGACTACACCTTC.

Ten or more counts support this clonotype. The chain combines TRBV5-1 with TRBJ1-5; D not certain. Germline assignment: CDR1 SGHRS and CDR2 YFSETQ. V was pared by 0 bases and J by 1 base, with 5 bases between. The CDR3 sequence is 14 residues long. The CDR3 is CASSLGISNQPQHF. The CDR3 bases are TGCGCCAGCAGCTTGGGCATCAGCAATCAGCCCCAGCATTTT.

The chain carries TRBV11-2 and TRBJ2-1, with 10 bases matching TRBD2. Germline assignment: CDR1 SGHAT and CDR2 FQNNGV. The CDR3 loop spans 15 amino acids. V shed 5 bases and J 4 bases; nucleotides not matched to a gene: 5. In nucleotides, the CDR3 is TGTGCCAGCAGCCCCACTAGCGGGATTTACAATGAGCAGTTCTTC. This codes for CASSPTSGIYNEQFF.

This clonotype has just a few counts. V gene TRBV10-3 combines with J gene TRBJ2-7, with TRBD1 identical over 7 bases. V trimming: 6 bases; J trimming: 3 bases; junction bases outside the gene matches: 5. The CDR3 loop spans 13 amino acids. The germline V gene has CDR1 ENHRY and CDR2 SYGVKD. CDR3 sequence reads: CAISKGASYEQYF. CDR3 DNA sequence: TGTGCCATCAGCAAGGGGGCGAGCTACGAGCAGTACTTC.

The table lists this clonotype with a few counts. The CDR3 here is CASSQDLGREDLYEQYF. CDR3 in DNA: TGCGCCAGCAGCCAAGATCTCGGGCGGGAGGACCTCTACGAGCAGTACTTC. The chain links TRBV4-1 to TRBJ2-7, with 8 positions matching TRBD2. This CDR3 comprises 17 residues. The germline V gene has CDR1 MGHRA and CDR2 YSYEKL. J was trimmed by 3 bases and V by 0 bases; bases with no gene match: 10.

This clonotype was seen many times. This chain joins TRBV6-1 and TRBJ2-1; 7 bases are shared with TRBD2. Germline trimming cut 4 bases from V and 3 bases from J; bases unmatched to any gene: 6. The CDR3 is made up of 15 amino acids. Germline V gene sequence: CDR1 MNHNS, CDR2 SASEGT. CDR3 sequence (DNA): TGTGCCAGCAGTGTAGAGTCGGGAGGCTACAATGAGCAGTTCTTC. This codes for CASSVESGGYNEQFF.

Turning to this clonotype: This clone may be a read error of a much larger clone one base away. The rearrangement links TRBV27 to TRBJ2-1, with D maybe TRBD2 (6 bases). The CDR3 runs to 15 residues. Germline V gene data show CDR1 as MNHEY and CDR2 as SMNVEV (reference sequence). V lost 2 bases and J 2 bases, leaving 10 bases between the germline ends. CDR3 region: CASSLIAETYNEQFF. In nucleotides, the CDR3 is TGTGCCAGCAGTTTAATAGCGGAGACCTACAATGAGCAGTTCTTC.

This clonotype was counted only a few times. The chain combines TRBV6-1 with TRBJ2-2; unclear D gene. CDR1 is MNHNS and CDR2 is SASEGT in the germline V gene. V dropped 5 bases and J dropped 6 bases, with 7 bases sitting between them. This CDR3 comprises 12 residues. In DNA, the CDR3 is TGTGCCAGCAGTCGTACCCCCGGGGAGCTGTTTTTT. Amino acids: CASSRTPGELFF.

The chain couples TRBV7-2 to TRBJ2-1; TRBD2 agrees at 10 bases. The CDR3 totals 16 residues. Looked up from germline, CDR1 is SGHTA and CDR2 is FQGNSA. After removal of 2 bases from V and 7 bases from J, the junction contained 8 bases not matched to a gene. The CDR3 loop reads CASSLRTSGGENEQFF. The CDR3, as DNA: TGTGCCAGCAGCTTAAGGACTAGCGGAGGCGAGAATGAGCAGTTCTTC.

The chain employs TRBV20-1 and TRBJ2-2; D unresolved. CDR1 and CDR2 from the germline V gene are DFQATT and SNEGSKA (reference sequence). The CDR3 runs to 15 residues. V gave up 0 bases and J gave up 1 base, with 9 bases separating them. The CDR3 protein is CSAREGYKNTGELFF. DNA for the CDR3: TGCAGTGCTAGAGAGGGTTACAAGAACACCGGGGAGCTGTTTTTT.

The chain uses TRBV5-1 and TRBJ1-6, with 7 positions matching TRBD1. J was trimmed by 8 bases and V by 4 bases; bases with no gene match: 9. Germline CDR1 and CDR2: SGHRS and YFSETQ. The CDR3 is made up of 15 amino acids. The CDR3 loop is CASSPLQGYDSPLHF. DNA of the CDR3: TGCGCCAGCAGCCCTTTACAGGGGTACGATTCACCCCTCCACTTT.

This clonotype came up many times. The CDR3 region has the DNA TGTGCCACCGCAGGGGGTGGGCGCACAGATACGCAGTATTTT. This sequence encodes CATAGGGRTDTQYF. This chain links TRBV15 with TRBJ2-3; 7 positions agree with TRBD1. This CDR3 contains 14 residues. V was clipped by 8 bases and J by 1 base; unmatched bases: 6. Germline CDR1 is LNHNV and CDR2 is YYDKDF (reference sequence).

The rearrangement uses TRBV23-1 and TRBJ1-5; weak D call: TRBD1 (5 bases). TRBV23-1 is reported as an ORF; its role is uncertain. The CDR3 length is 18 residues. Trimming removed 8 bases from V and 0 bases from J, with 23 bases in between. The CDR3 bases are TGCGCCAGCCCAAAACCAGGGCTAGGGAAAAATAGCAATCAGCCCCAGCATTTT. Amino acids: CASPKPGLGKNSNQPQHF.

The chain couples TRBV29-1 to TRBJ2-3; D is possibly TRBD1 (5 bases). There are 12 residues in the CDR3. Between the trimmed V and J ends, which lost 6 bases and 3 bases, there was a span of 10 bases. The germline CDR1 and CDR2 sequences are SQVTM and ANQGSEA. CDR3 sequence: CSVRTGTDTQYF. The CDR3 region has the DNA TGCAGCGTCCGCACAGGAACAGATACGCAGTATTTT.

This clonotype was observed many times. The V call is TRBV3-1, the J call TRBJ1-5; possible D gene TRBD1, 5 bases. This CDR3 is built from 15 residues. Trimming removed 6 bases from V and 6 bases from J, with 18 bases in between. Germline V gene lookup returns CDR1 LGHDT and CDR2 YNNKEL (reference sequence). CDR3 DNA sequence: TGTGCCAGCAGTCCCGGGACGTATACTTCTCAGCCCCAGCATTTT. Translated: CASSPGTYTSQPQHF. Filled out from reference TRBV3-1 and TRBJ1-5, the complete variable domain reads DTAVSQTPKYLVTQMGNDKSIKCEQNLGHDTMYWYKQDSKKFLKIMFSYNNKELIINETVPNRFSPKSPDKAHLNLHINSLELGDSAVYFCASSPGTYTSQPQHFGDGTRLSIL.

This clonotype was seen many times. The chain couples TRBV7-6 to TRBJ2-1; TRBD2 matches 8 bases. This CDR3 has 15 residues. Germline V gene lookup returns CDR1 SGHVS and CDR2 FNYEAQ. V shed 5 bases and J 4 bases; nucleotides not matched to a gene: 7. This chain's CDR3 is CASSLSGSEYNEQFF. CDR3 nucleotide sequence: TGTGCCAGCAGCCTAAGCGGGAGCGAGTACAATGAGCAGTTCTTC.

This clonotype showed up many times. The V call is TRBV12-3 or TRBV12-4, the J call TRBJ2-7; possibly TRBD1 for D (5 bases). V lost 5 bases to trimming and J lost 2 bases, with 13 bases between them. This CDR3 region has 14 residues. CDR3 nucleotide sequence: TGTGCCAGCAGTAACCAGGGAATTACCTACGAGCAGTACTTC. Amino acid sequence: CASSNQGITYEQYF.

This clonotype showed up many times. The chain couples TRBV5-1 to TRBJ1-3; TRBD1 is a possible D gene (5 bases). Germline-derived CDR1 and CDR2 are SGHRS and YFSETQ. V dropped 3 bases and J dropped 0 bases, with 16 bases sitting between them. The CDR3 is 17 residues long. CDR3 protein: CASSWGPNSLSGNTIYF. The CDR3 DNA reads TGCGCCAGCAGCTGGGGCCCTAATTCCCTCTCTGGAAACACCATATATTTT.

This clonotype was seen ten or more times. The V and J genes are TRBV6-5 and TRBJ1-1; TRBD1 is a possible D gene (5 bases). V lost 2 bases and J lost 4, with 8 bases in between. The CDR3 sequence is 13 residues long. Germline V gene lookup returns CDR1 MNHEY and CDR2 SVGAGI. In DNA form, the CDR3 reads TGTGCCAGCAGTTACAGGGGTGGCACTGAAGCTTTCTTT. Its protein is CASSYRGGTEAFF.

This clonotype was observed a handful of times. This may stem from a read error, because a much larger clone lies one nucleotide away. The gene calls are TRBV7-6 and TRBJ2-3; unclear D gene. Germline V CDR1 and CDR2: SGHVS, FNYEAQ. This CDR3 region has 14 residues. In DNA, the CDR3 is TGTACCAGCTGCCGGAGAAGCAGCACAGATACGCAGTATTTT. Protein: CTSCRRSSTDTQYF.